This T cell receptor beta chain stems from a study of siplizumab effects on memory and regulatory T cells. A word on this clone: Its specificity is unknown.

Per individual sample, approximately 91,000 TCR templates were assayed. Here immunoSEQ multiplex PCR was the method, and the copy in TCRdb shows in-frame clones only, minus some. In the table there are some 70,000 clones, about 87% of which are singletons. The CDR3 has 16 amino acids. Trimming at V came to 1 base and at J to 5 bases, leaving 5 bases not matched to a gene. The germline gives CDR1 KGHSH, CDR2 LQKENI. Study conclusions and caveats: Apparently key alloresponse contributors, naive T cells also seemed more diverse than memory cells. No naive or memory phenotype could be assigned to roughly 75-97% of proliferating clones.

This clonotype originated in a human donor in good health. The J gene is TRBJ2-3, the V gene TRBV18, with 11 positions matching TRBD2. What was sequenced was Tregs sorted from blood. The CDR3 coding sequence is TGTGCCAGCTCACCACGCACTAGCGGGAGTGGAGATACGCAGTATTTT. Translation gives CASSPRTSGSGDTQYF.